This paragraph covers one T cell receptor (beta chain) sequence. Its antigen is not known. This sample stems from a study of blood T cells in healthy people across ages. General study results and limits: TCR beta diversity correlated strongly with naive T cell percentage. Leaving the PBMCs unsorted stopped any conclusive comparison of naive versus antigen-experienced cells.

A second PCR, run for about 6 to 12 cycles, used a sample-barcoded 5' primer plus a J-beta primer mix. TCRdb re-analysed the 5' RACE reads in MiXCR, keeping a single row per CDR3 protein. The sample has about 1.8 million distinct CDR3 sequences, 40% to 55% seen once. The sequence derives from a woman aged 40-49 years in good health. The sample was blood.

As DNA, the CDR3 is TGTGCCAGCACCCGGGACGGTATCTATGGCTACACCTTC. It specifies CASTRDGIYGYTF. V is TRBV2 and J is TRBJ1-2; maybe TRBD1 (5 bases). The CDR3 is 13 amino acids. Germline CDR1 and CDR2: SNHLY and FYNNEI. The ends were cut back, 7 bases at V and 4 bases at J, with 13 bases in the middle.